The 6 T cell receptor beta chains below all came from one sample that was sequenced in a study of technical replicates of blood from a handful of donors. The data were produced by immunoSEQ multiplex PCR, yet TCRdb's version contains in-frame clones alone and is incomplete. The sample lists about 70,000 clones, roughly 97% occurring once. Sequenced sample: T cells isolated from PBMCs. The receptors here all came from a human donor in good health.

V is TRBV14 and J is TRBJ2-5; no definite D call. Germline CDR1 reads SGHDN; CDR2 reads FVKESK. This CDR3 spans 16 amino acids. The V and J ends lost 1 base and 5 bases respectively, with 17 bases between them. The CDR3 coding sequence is TGTGCCAGCAGCCAAGGGAAACAGCCCACGTGGGAGACCCAGTACTTC. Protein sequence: CASSQGKQPTWETQYF.

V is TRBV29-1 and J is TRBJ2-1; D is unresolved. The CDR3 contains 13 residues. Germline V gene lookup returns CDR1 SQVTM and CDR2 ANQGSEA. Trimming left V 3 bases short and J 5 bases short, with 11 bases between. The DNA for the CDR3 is TGCAGCGTTGATGTATTAGCCAACAATGAGCAGTTCTTC. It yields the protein CSVDVLANNEQFF.

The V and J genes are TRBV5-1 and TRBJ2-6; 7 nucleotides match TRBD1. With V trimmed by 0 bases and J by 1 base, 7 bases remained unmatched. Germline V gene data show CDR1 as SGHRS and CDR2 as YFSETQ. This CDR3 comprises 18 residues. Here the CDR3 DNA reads TGCGCCAGCAGCTTGGGGGACAGAAGTCTATCTGGGGCCAACGTCCTGACTTTC. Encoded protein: CASSLGDRSLSGANVLTF.

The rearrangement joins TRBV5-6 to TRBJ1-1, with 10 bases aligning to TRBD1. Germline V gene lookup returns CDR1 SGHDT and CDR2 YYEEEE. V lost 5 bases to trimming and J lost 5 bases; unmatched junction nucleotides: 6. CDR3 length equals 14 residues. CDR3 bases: TGTGCCAGCAGAGGGGACAGGGGAAGAACTGAAGCTTTCTTT. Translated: CASRGDRGRTEAFF. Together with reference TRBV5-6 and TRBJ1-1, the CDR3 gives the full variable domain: DAGVTQSPTHLIKTRGQQVTLRCSPKSGHDTVSWYQQALGQGPQFIFQYYEEEERQRGNFPDRFSGHQFPNYSSELNVNALLLGDSALYLCASRGDRGRTEAFFGQGTRLTVV.

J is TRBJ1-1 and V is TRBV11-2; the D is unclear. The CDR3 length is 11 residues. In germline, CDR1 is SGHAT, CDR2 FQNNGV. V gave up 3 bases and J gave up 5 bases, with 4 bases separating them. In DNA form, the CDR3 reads TGTGCCAGCAGCTTCTCTACTGAAGCTTTCTTT. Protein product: CASSFSTEAFF.

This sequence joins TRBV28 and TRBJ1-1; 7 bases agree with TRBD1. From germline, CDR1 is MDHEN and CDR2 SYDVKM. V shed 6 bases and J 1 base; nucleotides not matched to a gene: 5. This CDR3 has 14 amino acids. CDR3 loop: CASSSGTENTEAFF. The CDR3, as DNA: TGTGCCAGCAGCTCCGGGACAGAGAACACTGAAGCTTTCTTT.